The 27 T cell receptor beta chains below were found in one sample sequenced in a study of cytomegalovirus exposure and HLA in healthy donors. The primer mix had 60 Vbeta and 13 Jbeta primers. Profiling relied on immunoSEQ multiplex PCR, and the TCRdb table lists in-frame clones only, not all of them. The sample has roughly 100,000 clones; approximately 84% are singletons. The sequenced material came from PBMCs. The receptors were sampled from a woman aged 18-29 years in good health and CMV-seropositive.

V gene TRBV4-1 combines with J gene TRBJ1-1, with 9 nucleotides matching TRBD1. The trim removed 2 bases at V and 1 base at J, leaving 8 bases unmatched. This CDR3 contains 17 residues. Per the germline V gene, CDR1 is MGHRA and CDR2 is YSYEKL. The chain's CDR3 is CASSQNRGPSGNTEAFF. In nucleotides, the CDR3 is TGCGCCAGCAGCCAAAACAGGGGGCCCTCGGGGAACACTGAAGCTTTCTTT.

This clone showed up just a few times. This sequence joins TRBV5-6 and TRBJ1-1; D unresolved. Germline CDR1 SGHDT, CDR2 YYEEEE. This CDR3 is built from 13 residues. Trimming cost V 0 bases and J 6 bases, with 9 bases left between them. CDR3 nucleotides: TGTGCCAGCAGCTTGGCCGGGAGGTCTGAAGCTTTCTTT. The encoded protein is CASSLAGRSEAFF.

The genes are TRBV2 and TRBJ2-5; D uncertain. Trimming pared 3 bases from V and 5 bases from J, leaving 7 bases between. Per the germline V gene, CDR1 is SNHLY and CDR2 is FYNNEI. This CDR3 region has 12 residues. The CDR3 loop is CASSDGLETQYF. The CDR3 coding sequence is TGTGCCAGCAGTGATGGCCTGGAGACCCAGTACTTC.

The chain uses TRBV4-1 and TRBJ2-4; TRBD2 matches 12 bases. Germline CDR1 MGHRA, CDR2 YSYEKL. V shed 2 bases, J shed 6 bases, and the junction held 5 bases outside the gene matches. This CDR3 region has 16 residues. The CDR3 sequence: CASSQSTSGSGNIQYF. Here the CDR3 DNA reads TGCGCCAGCAGCCAATCGACTAGCGGGAGTGGAAACATTCAGTACTTC.

This rearrangement joins TRBV9 to TRBJ1-4; D may be TRBD1 (6 bases). Trimming took off 4 bases at V and 6 bases at J, with 13 bases between the two ends. The CDR3 extends over 14 amino acids. Germline CDR1 reads SGDLS; CDR2 reads YYNGEE. The CDR3 is CASSLEGHDEKLFF. Here the CDR3 DNA reads TGTGCCAGCAGCCTAGAGGGACACGATGAAAAACTGTTTTTT.

J is TRBJ2-7 and V is TRBV5-6; 8 nucleotides match TRBD1. V shed 1 base and J 2 bases; nucleotides not matched to a gene: 5. Per the germline V gene, CDR1 is SGHDT and CDR2 is YYEEEE. This CDR3 comprises 15 residues. The CDR3 DNA sequence: TGTGCCAGCAGCTTGTTTACAGGGGGTGCCTACGAGCAGTACTTC. Translation gives CASSLFTGGAYEQYF.

J is TRBJ1-6 and V is TRBV2; D possibly corresponds to TRBD1 (6 bases). CDR3 length equals 15 residues. Trimming took off 6 bases at V and 7 bases at J, with 16 bases between the two ends. Germline loops: CDR1 SNHLY, CDR2 FYNNEI. Written as DNA, the CDR3 is TGTGCCAGCAGACTTAAGACAGGTGGGAATTCACCCCTCCACTTT. Its protein is CASRLKTGGNSPLHF.

The rearrangement joins TRBV25-1 to TRBJ1-2; 9 nucleotides align to TRBD1. Per germline, CDR1 MGHDK and CDR2 SYGVNS. The CDR3 extends over 16 amino acids. Trimming took 2 bases from V and 3 from J; bases not matched to a gene: 7. The CDR3 is CASSELGTGRHYGYTF. Written as DNA, the CDR3 is TGTGCCAGCAGTGAACTAGGGACAGGGAGGCACTATGGCTACACCTTC.

The chain has TRBV6-5 and TRBJ2-7; 8 nucleotides agree with TRBD2. The CDR3 consists of 15 residues. Germline V gene sequence: CDR1 MNHEY, CDR2 SVGAGI. The ends lost 6 bases at V and 3 bases at J; junction bases unmatched: 10. CDR3 DNA sequence: TGTGCCAGCAGGTCCGGGGGGGCCATCTTCTACGAGCAGTACTTC. Translating gives CASRSGGAIFYEQYF.

This chain uses TRBV4-1 with TRBJ2-1, with TRBD1 as a possible D gene (5 bases). Looked up from germline, CDR1 is MGHRA and CDR2 is YSYEKL. The CDR3 runs 16 residues. V gave up 0 bases and J gave up 5 bases, with 14 bases separating them. CDR3 in amino acids: CASSQDLQGYHNEQFF. The CDR3 DNA follows: TGCGCCAGCAGCCAAGATCTCCAGGGCTATCACAATGAGCAGTTCTTC.

V usage is TRBV18 and J usage is TRBJ2-5; 8 bases are shared with TRBD1. The trim removed 2 bases at V and 8 bases at J, leaving 7 bases unmatched. CDR1 is KGHSH, CDR2 LQKENI, per germline. This CDR3 is built from 14 residues. The CDR3 protein is CASSPVAGQGTQYF. The CDR3 coding sequence is TGTGCCAGCTCACCAGTTGCAGGACAGGGAACCCAGTACTTC.

The rearrangement joins TRBV9 to TRBJ1-6; D is ambiguous. The germline V gene has CDR1 SGDLS and CDR2 YYNGEE. V dropped 4 bases and J dropped 12 bases, with 11 bases sitting between them. The CDR3 sequence is 12 residues long. The CDR3 spells CASSPDRVPLHF. The CDR3 nucleotides read TGTGCCAGCAGCCCCGATCGGGTACCCCTCCACTTT.

The CDR3, as DNA: TGTGCCTGGAAGGTAGGGGGAGTTACGCAGTATTTT. This translates into CAWKVGGVTQYF. The chain has TRBV30 and TRBJ2-3; TRBD1 might be the D (6 bases). V was trimmed by 4 bases and J by 8 bases, leaving 13 bases between them. Germline CDR1 reads GTSNPN; CDR2 reads SVGIG (reference sequence). The CDR3 runs 12 residues.

This clone showed up just a few times. The chain is built from TRBV4-1 and TRBJ1-1, with D unclear. Germline-derived CDR1 and CDR2 are MGHRA and YSYEKL. V lost 1 base and J 5 bases, leaving 8 bases between the germline ends. This CDR3 comprises 13 residues. The CDR3 spells CASSQGSGTEAFF. The DNA for the CDR3 is TGCGCCAGCAGCCAAGGATCGGGGACTGAAGCTTTCTTT.

This sequence joins TRBV19 and TRBJ2-7, with TRBD2 matching 13 bases. Unmatched junction bases numbered 1, after V lost 1 base and J lost 4 bases. Looked up from germline, CDR1 is LNHDA and CDR2 is SQIVND (reference sequence). CDR3 length equals 15 residues. The CDR3 region has the DNA TGTGCCAGTAGTATAGGACTAGCGGGAGGATACGAGCAGTACTTC. Translated, it gives CASSIGLAGGYEQYF.

The J gene is TRBJ2-3, the V gene TRBV5-1; D perhaps matches TRBD1 (6 bases). This CDR3 contains 14 residues. V was shortened by 5 bases and J by 4 bases, with 14 bases between the two germline ends. Per the germline V gene, CDR1 is SGHRS and CDR2 is YFSETQ. The CDR3 nucleotides read TGCGCCAGCAGGTGGCAGGGGTTGCCAGATACGCAGTATTTT. Residues: CASRWQGLPDTQYF.

This clone was seen only once. V and J are TRBV2 and TRBJ1-4; 7 bases are a match to TRBD1. CDR3 size: 15 residues. Looked up from germline, CDR1 is SNHLY and CDR2 is FYNNEI. J was trimmed by 8 bases and V by 8 bases; bases with no gene match: 14. The CDR3 nucleotides read TGTGCCAGCGTACAGACCTTCGACAGGGCGGAAAAACTGTTTTTT. It specifies CASVQTFDRAEKLFF.

There are a few counts of this clone. This chain joins TRBV19 and TRBJ2-3; 9 bases agree with TRBD2. Germline CDR1 and CDR2: LNHDA and SQIVND (reference sequence). The trim removed 1 base at V and 7 bases at J, leaving 6 bases unmatched. The CDR3 covers 15 residues. CDR3 sequence: CASSIGTSGLNTQYF. CDR3 sequence (DNA): TGTGCCAGTAGTATAGGTACTAGCGGGCTGAATACGCAGTATTTT.

The chain has TRBV27 and TRBJ1-2, with 7 bases identical to TRBD1. This CDR3 has 15 amino acids. The germline V gene has CDR1 MNHEY and CDR2 SMNVEV (reference sequence). V lost 6 bases and J lost 2; bases outside the gene matches: 9. Written as DNA, the CDR3 is TGTGCCAGCAGGCTGACAGGGACTCGAAACTATGGCTACACCTTC. Amino acids: CASRLTGTRNYGYTF.

The chain carries TRBV2 and TRBJ2-1; TRBD2 matches 8 bases. Per the germline V gene, CDR1 is SNHLY and CDR2 is FYNNEI. CDR3 length equals 16 residues. V lost 2 bases to trimming and J lost 8 bases; unmatched junction nucleotides: 11. CDR3 loop: CASSELTRAGVDEQFF. In DNA, the CDR3 is TGTGCCAGCAGTGAACTAACACGAGCGGGGGTGGATGAGCAGTTCTTC. The whole variable domain, filled in from reference TRBV2 and TRBJ2-1, reads EPEVTQTPSHQVTQMGQEVILRCVPISNHLYFYWYRQILGQKVEFLVSFYNNEISEKSEIFDDQFSVERPDGSNFTLKIRSTKLEDSAMYFCASSELTRAGVDEQFFGPGTRLTVL.

CDR3 region: CATDRGPYNEQFF. The CDR3 DNA is TGTGCCACCGACAGGGGTCCCTACAATGAGCAGTTCTTC. The chain uses TRBV2 and TRBJ2-1, with 8 bases that match TRBD1. This CDR3 is 13 amino acids long. Germline V gives CDR1 SNHLY, CDR2 FYNNEI. Unmatched junction bases numbered 4, after V lost 10 bases and J lost 2 bases. The entire variable domain, with the rest obtained from reference TRBV2 and TRBJ2-1, is as follows: EPEVTQTPSHQVTQMGQEVILRCVPISNHLYFYWYRQILGQKVEFLVSFYNNEISEKSEIFDDQFSVERPDGSNFTLKIRSTKLEDSAMYFCATDRGPYNEQFFGPGTRLTVL.

The chain joins TRBV18 to TRBJ1-2, with TRBD1 matching 9 bases. Looked up from germline, CDR1 is KGHSH and CDR2 is LQKENI. With 5 bases clipped from V and 2 bases from J, the junction kept 6 bases outside the gene matches. This CDR3 has 15 amino acids. For the CDR3, the DNA is TGTGCCAGCTCAAGGACAGGGGCGTTGAACTATGGCTACACCTTC. Its translation is CASSRTGALNYGYTF. Complete variable domain (other parts from reference TRBV18 and TRBJ1-2): NAGVMQNPRHLVRRRGQEARLRCSPMKGHSHVYWYRQLPEEGLKFMVYLQKENIIDESGMPKERFSAEFPKEGPSILRIQQVVRGDSAAYFCASSRTGALNYGYTFGSGTRLTVV.

This clone was counted only a few times. CDR3 nucleotides: TGTGCCAGCTCGGACTCCCTCCTGAATACGCAGTATTTT. Protein sequence: CASSDSLLNTQYF. V and J are TRBV2 and TRBJ2-3; TRBD2 might be the D (5 bases). The CDR3 spans 13 residues. V was trimmed by 8 bases and J by 7 bases, leaving 16 bases between them. In germline, CDR1 is SNHLY, CDR2 FYNNEI.

The chain carries TRBV18 and TRBJ1-5; TRBD1 matches 7 bases. This CDR3 is built from 16 residues. Per the germline V gene, CDR1 is KGHSH and CDR2 is LQKENI. Trimming removed 5 bases from V and 1 base from J; junction bases left unmatched: 8. The CDR3 DNA reads as TGTGCCAGCTCAAGAAACCGGGACAGCAGCAATCAGCCCCAGCATTTT. This encodes CASSRNRDSSNQPQHF. The entire variable domain, with the rest obtained from reference TRBV18 and TRBJ1-5, is as follows: NAGVMQNPRHLVRRRGQEARLRCSPMKGHSHVYWYRQLPEEGLKFMVYLQKENIIDESGMPKERFSAEFPKEGPSILRIQQVVRGDSAAYFCASSRNRDSSNQPQHFGDGTRLSIL.

This rearrangement joins TRBV6-5 to TRBJ2-1; D might be TRBD2 (6 bases). The length of the CDR3 is 15 residues. Germline V lookup: CDR1 MNHEY, CDR2 SVGAGI. Trimming left V 6 bases short and J 6 bases short, with 18 bases between. Written as DNA, the CDR3 is TGTGCCAGCAGCCGCCGGGGCGGGATAGGCAATGAGCAGTTCTTC. Translation gives CASSRRGGIGNEQFF.

This rearrangement joins TRBV5-1 to TRBJ1-1, with D hard to call. Germline assignment: CDR1 SGHRS and CDR2 YFSETQ. The CDR3 covers 15 residues. Trimming cost V 4 bases and J 0 bases, with 13 bases left between them. Here the CDR3 DNA reads TGCGCCAGCAGCCCCTTCAGCAGGATGAACACTGAAGCTTTCTTT. It specifies CASSPFSRMNTEAFF.

The rearrangement joins TRBV28 to TRBJ2-7, with TRBD2 identical over 10 bases. Germline CDR1 MDHEN, CDR2 SYDVKM. The CDR3 covers 13 residues. V lost 6 bases to trimming and J lost 4 bases; unmatched junction nucleotides: 3. The CDR3 DNA follows: TGTGCCAGCAGGGCTAGCGGGAGTTACGAGCAGTACTTC. This encodes CASRASGSYEQYF. Complete variable domain (other parts from reference TRBV28 and TRBJ2-7): DVKVTQSSRYLVKRTGEKVFLECVQDMDHENMFWYRQDPGLGLRLIYFSYDVKMKEKGDIPEGYSVSREKKERFSLILESASTNQTSMYLCASRASGSYEQYFGPGTRLTVT.